The 25 T cell receptor beta chains listed next were all sequenced from one sample in a study of T cell responses to AZD1222 COVID-19 vaccine. Libraries were prepared by immunoSEQ multiplex PCR; TCRdb keeps only in-frame clonotypes and omits some of them. The sample shows some 100,000 clones, about 88% of them seen only once. The sample in question was peripheral blood, obtained on day 0 of AZD1222 vaccination. The receptors were sampled from an adult in good health.

The chain recombines TRBV7-6 with TRBJ2-5, with D maybe TRBD2 (6 bases). V was shortened by 1 base and J by 6 bases, with 18 bases between the two germline ends. There are 16 residues in the CDR3. From germline, CDR1 is SGHVS and CDR2 FNYEAQ. CDR3 residues: CASSLVSGPGGKTQYF. CDR3 DNA: TGTGCCAGCAGCTTAGTGTCGGGGCCCGGCGGGAAGACCCAGTACTTC.

The V and J genes are TRBV18 and TRBJ1-3, with TRBD1 matching 8 bases. Trimming cost V 3 bases and J 0 bases; bases outside gene matches: 4. The CDR3 has 16 residues. The germline V gene encodes CDR1 KGHSH and CDR2 LQKENI. The DNA of the CDR3 is TGTGCCAGCTCACCCCCTGGACAGGGCTCTGGAAACACCATATATTTT. As protein: CASSPPGQGSGNTIYF.

The chain has TRBV7-8 and TRBJ2-2; D is ambiguous. Looked up from germline, CDR1 is SGHVS and CDR2 is FQNEAQ. The CDR3 is 11 amino acids. The ends were cut back, 5 bases at V and 7 bases at J, with 5 bases in the middle. DNA for the CDR3: TGTGCCAGCAGCCAGTACGGGGAGCTGTTTTTT. Protein sequence: CASSQYGELFF.

The rearrangement uses TRBV29-1 and TRBJ1-5; 8 bases map to TRBD1. Germline V gives CDR1 SQVTM, CDR2 ANQGSEA. The CDR3 totals 14 residues. V shed 6 bases and J 4 bases; nucleotides not matched to a gene: 8. The CDR3 coding sequence is TGCAGCGTCACCCCAGGGGGCACTAATCAGCCCCAGCATTTT. Translation: CSVTPGGTNQPQHF.

The chain carries TRBV18 and TRBJ1-2; D unclear. Trimming cost V 0 bases and J 9 bases, with 11 bases left between them. The CDR3 is 13 residues long. The germline CDR1 and CDR2 sequences are KGHSH and LQKENI. The CDR3 nucleotides are TGTGCCAGCTCACCACCTGAAAGGGTGCGCTACACCTTC. This translates into CASSPPERVRYTF.

In its sample, this clone was seen once. The chain links TRBV3-1 (or the pseudogene TRBV3-2) to TRBJ2-7; possibly TRBD2 for D (6 bases). Germline V gene lookup returns CDR1 LGHDT and CDR2 YNNKEL (reference sequence). There are 14 residues in the CDR3. The V end lost 4 bases, the J end lost 3 bases, and 13 bases lay between the germline ends. The DNA for the CDR3 is TGTGCCAGCAGCCCACGCGGGGTAGACTACGAGCAGTACTTC. Its translation: CASSPRGVDYEQYF.

This chain links TRBV2 with TRBJ1-2; D is uncertain. The CDR3 is made up of 12 amino acids. Per germline, CDR1 SNHLY and CDR2 FYNNEI. Trimming stripped 6 bases from V and 5 bases from J, with 10 bases between. CDR3 coding DNA: TGTGCCAGCAGGACCGGAAGATATGGCTACACCTTC. Protein: CASRTGRYGYTF. The whole variable domain, remainder taken from reference TRBV2 and TRBJ1-2, is EPEVTQTPSHQVTQMGQEVILRCVPISNHLYFYWYRQILGQKVEFLVSFYNNEISEKSEIFDDQFSVERPDGSNFTLKIRSTKLEDSAMYFCASRTGRYGYTFGSGTRLTVV.

The genes are TRBV7-3 and TRBJ1-3, with D unclear. Germline V gives CDR1 SGHTA, CDR2 FQGTGA. Trimming stripped 1 base from V and 0 bases from J, with 7 bases between. The CDR3 runs 15 residues. CDR3 sequence: CASSLKGSSGNTIYF. CDR3 DNA sequence: TGTGCCAGCAGCTTAAAGGGCAGCTCTGGAAACACCATATATTTT.

The rearrangement uses TRBV5-1 and TRBJ1-4; D remains ambiguous. V dropped 2 bases and J dropped 0 bases, with 5 bases sitting between them. This CDR3 has 14 amino acids. The germline V gene encodes CDR1 SGHRS and CDR2 YFSETQ. In nucleotides, the CDR3 is TGCGCCAGCAGCTTAGAAGCAACTAATGAAAAACTGTTTTTT. It translates to CASSLEATNEKLFF.

This chain uses TRBV19 with TRBJ2-7, with D possibly TRBD1 on 5 matching bases. Trimming removed 5 bases from V and 0 bases from J, with 20 bases in between. Germline CDR1 reads LNHDA; CDR2 reads SQIVND (reference sequence). The CDR3 sequence is 17 residues long. The CDR3: CASSLQTNRKDSYEQYF. CDR3 nucleotides: TGTGCCAGTAGTCTCCAGACCAACAGGAAAGACTCCTACGAGCAGTACTTC.

The chain combines TRBV7-9 with TRBJ1-1; D gene ambiguous. There are 15 residues in the CDR3. Germline V gene lookup returns CDR1 SEHNR and CDR2 FQNEAQ (reference sequence). Trimming pared 3 bases from V and 0 bases from J, leaving 11 bases between. The CDR3, as DNA: TGTGCCAGCAGCTTGGGCGGGAGTCTGAACACTGAAGCTTTCTTT. Its translation is CASSLGGSLNTEAFF.

This sequence joins TRBV11-2 and TRBJ2-3, with D perhaps TRBD1 (6 bases). Germline-derived CDR1 and CDR2 are SGHAT and FQNNGV. V shed 2 bases and J shed 2 bases, with 11 bases lying between them. The CDR3 has 15 amino acids. The CDR3 DNA reads as TGTGCCAGCAGCTTAACAGGGATGCCCACAGATACGCAGTATTTT. Residues: CASSLTGMPTDTQYF.

A single count supports this clone. The V and J genes are TRBV3-1 (or the pseudogene TRBV3-2) and TRBJ1-1, with a possible D match to TRBD1 (6 bases). CDR3 length: 17 amino acids. The V gene's germline CDR1 is LGHDT and CDR2 YNNKEL (reference sequence). The V end lost 1 base, the J end lost 0 bases, and 15 bases lay between the germline ends. This CDR3 is CASSQGKGQGMNTEAFF. The CDR3 nucleotides are TGTGCCAGCAGCCAAGGGAAGGGTCAGGGGATGAACACTGAAGCTTTCTTT.

This clone was detected a few times. The chain recombines TRBV5-1 with TRBJ2-1; TRBD1 agrees at 9 bases. CDR1 is SGHRS and CDR2 is YFSETQ in the germline V gene. Germline trimming cut 4 bases from V and 0 bases from J; bases unmatched to any gene: 17. The CDR3 is 20 residues long. The CDR3 is CASSPQGTGPRSSSYNEQFF. CDR3 nucleotides: TGCGCCAGCAGCCCCCAGGGGACAGGGCCGAGGAGCAGCTCCTACAATGAGCAGTTCTTC.

The chain employs TRBV9 and TRBJ2-2; D is uncertain. CDR3 length: 17 residues. CDR1 and CDR2 from the germline V gene are SGDLS and YYNGEE. Trimming removed 3 bases from V and 1 base from J, with 16 bases in between. The CDR3 protein is CASSATSYFMNTGELFF. The CDR3 coding sequence is TGTGCCAGCAGCGCCACGTCTTACTTCATGAACACCGGGGAGCTGTTTTTT.

The gene calls are TRBV29-1 and TRBJ2-7, with 12 bases matching TRBD2. After removal of 5 bases from V and 3 bases from J, the junction contained 5 bases not matched to a gene. The CDR3 has 14 amino acids. Germline CDR1 and CDR2: SQVTM and ANQGSEA. The CDR3 reads CSVSGLAGIYEQYF. CDR3 sequence (DNA): TGCAGCGTTTCCGGACTAGCGGGGATCTACGAGCAGTACTTC.

The genes are TRBV7-9 and TRBJ2-7; D is possibly TRBD2 (6 bases). Germline V CDR1 and CDR2: SEHNR, FQNEAQ (reference sequence). The CDR3 covers 15 residues. Trimming removed 5 bases at V and 6 bases at J, with 20 bases between. CDR3: CASSGWRADLGEQYF. In nucleotides, the CDR3 is TGTGCCAGCAGCGGTTGGAGGGCAGACCTCGGCGAGCAGTACTTC.

This chain joins TRBV5-1 and TRBJ1-1, with 9 bases that match TRBD1. Germline V lookup: CDR1 SGHRS, CDR2 YFSETQ. V shed 2 bases, J shed 0 bases, and the junction held 2 bases outside the gene matches. This CDR3 comprises 15 residues. CDR3 nucleotides: TGCGCCAGCAGCTTAGGACAGGGGATGAACACTGAAGCTTTCTTT. Translation: CASSLGQGMNTEAFF.

The CDR3, as DNA: TGTGCCACCAGTGATTTATGCCAGGGCGGCTATGGCTACACCTTC. Residues: CATSDLCQGGYGYTF. The rearrangement joins TRBV24-1 to TRBJ1-2, with D possibly TRBD1 on 5 matching bases. The germline CDR1 and CDR2 sequences are KGHDR and SFDVKD. There are 15 residues in the CDR3. V lost 1 base to trimming and J lost 4 bases, with 12 bases between them.

The chain has TRBV6-5 and TRBJ2-7, with 9 bases lining up with TRBD1. The trim removed 8 bases at V and 2 bases at J, leaving 10 bases unmatched. Germline V gene lookup returns CDR1 MNHEY and CDR2 SVGAGI. CDR3 length: 15 amino acids. The CDR3 nucleotides are TGTGCCAGCCGTAGAGGACAGGGGACCCCCTACGAGCAGTACTTC. This translates into CASRRGQGTPYEQYF.

The genes are TRBV11-3 and TRBJ2-3; 10 nucleotides agree with TRBD2. The V gene's germline CDR1 is SGHNT and CDR2 YENEEA. J gave up 6 bases and V 2 bases, and 17 bases lay outside the gene matches. The CDR3 has 19 amino acids. CDR3 sequence reads: CASSLPRLAGTLILDTQYF. DNA of the CDR3: TGTGCCAGCAGCTTACCCCGACTAGCGGGCACTCTGATTCTCGATACGCAGTATTTT.

The chain has TRBV7-2 and TRBJ1-5; 8 bases are shared with TRBD1. The CDR3 length is 16 residues. J lost 4 bases, V lost 1 base, and 6 bases had no gene match. Per the germline V gene, CDR1 is SGHTA and CDR2 is FQGNSA. The CDR3 DNA reads as TGTGCCAGCAGCTTAGGGACAGGGAGGCCAAATCAGCCCCAGCATTTT. Translating gives CASSLGTGRPNQPQHF.

The chain carries TRBV3-1 (or the pseudogene TRBV3-2) and TRBJ1-5, with D unresolved. The CDR3 has 16 amino acids. The V end was cut by 0 bases, the J end by 1 base, with 10 bases between. Germline V gene sequence: CDR1 LGHDT, CDR2 YNNKEL (reference sequence). CDR3 DNA: TGTGCCAGCAGCCAAGATCAAGGCGGGAGCAATCAGCCCCAGCATTTT. Protein sequence: CASSQDQGGSNQPQHF.

The chain is built from TRBV7-9 and TRBJ1-2; maybe TRBD1 (5 bases). CDR3 length: 12 amino acids. Germline CDR1 and CDR2: SEHNR and FQNEAQ (reference sequence). V dropped 3 bases and J dropped 6 bases, with 8 bases sitting between them. The CDR3 DNA is TGTGCCAGCAGCTTTGGGGGTAATGGCTACACCTTC. This sequence encodes CASSFGGNGYTF.

The chain employs TRBV5-1 and TRBJ1-3; no firm D call. The V and J ends lost 5 bases and 0 bases respectively, with 9 bases between them. Germline lookup yields CDR1 SGHRS and CDR2 YFSETQ. The CDR3 runs 14 residues. The CDR3 loop is CASRPGRSGNTIYF. The CDR3 DNA is TGCGCCAGCAGACCGGGCCGCTCTGGAAACACCATATATTTT.